This T cell receptor (beta chain) was found in a study of T-cell memory formation after mild COVID-19. Findings of the study overall: Whether second-wave clones peaking at day 37 were SARS-CoV-2 specific went unconfirmed.

The CDR3 is made up of 15 amino acids. The germline CDR1 and CDR2 sequences are ENHRY and SYGVKD. V lost 4 bases to trimming and J lost 1 base, with 13 bases between them. As concerns this clonotype: The antigen remains undetermined.

TCRdb passed the 5' RACE reads through MiXCR, listing each CDR3 protein once. This sample has a few hundred thousand distinct CDR3 sequences, with around 21% found just once. The sequencing input was PBMCs or a T cell subset sorted from them (not recorded which). This TCR was recovered from an adult woman who had mild COVID-19 (a few samples of this study predate the infection). Cell type and time point are not known. The J gene is TRBJ1-1, the V gene TRBV10-3, with D possibly being TRBD1 (5 bases). Here the CDR3 reads CAISANPRENTEAFF. CDR3 DNA sequence: TGTGCCATCAGTGCGAACCCCAGGGAGAACACTGAAGCTTTCTTT.